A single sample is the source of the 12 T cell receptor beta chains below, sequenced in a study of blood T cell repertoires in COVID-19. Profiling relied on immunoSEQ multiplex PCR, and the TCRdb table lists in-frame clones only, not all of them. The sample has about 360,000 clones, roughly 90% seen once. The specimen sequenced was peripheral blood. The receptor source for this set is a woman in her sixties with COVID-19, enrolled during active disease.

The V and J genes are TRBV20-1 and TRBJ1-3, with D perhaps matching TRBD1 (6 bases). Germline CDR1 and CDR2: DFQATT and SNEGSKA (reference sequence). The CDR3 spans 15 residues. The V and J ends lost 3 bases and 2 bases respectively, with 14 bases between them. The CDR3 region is CSASGVRGPGNTIYF. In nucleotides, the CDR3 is TGCAGTGCTAGTGGTGTCAGGGGACCTGGAAACACCATATATTTT.

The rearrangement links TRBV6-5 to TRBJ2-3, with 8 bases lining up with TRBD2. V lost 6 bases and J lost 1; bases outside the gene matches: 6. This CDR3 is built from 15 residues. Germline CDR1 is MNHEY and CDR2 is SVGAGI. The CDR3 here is CASSHGGAGTDTQYF. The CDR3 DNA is TGTGCCAGCAGCCACGGGGGGGCGGGCACAGATACGCAGTATTTT.

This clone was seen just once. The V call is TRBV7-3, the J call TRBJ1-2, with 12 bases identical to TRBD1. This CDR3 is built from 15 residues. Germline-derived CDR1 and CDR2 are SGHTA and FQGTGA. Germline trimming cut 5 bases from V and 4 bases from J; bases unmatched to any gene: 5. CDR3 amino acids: CASSGTGGLGYGYTF. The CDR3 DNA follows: TGTGCCAGCAGCGGGACAGGGGGCCTAGGCTATGGCTACACCTTC.

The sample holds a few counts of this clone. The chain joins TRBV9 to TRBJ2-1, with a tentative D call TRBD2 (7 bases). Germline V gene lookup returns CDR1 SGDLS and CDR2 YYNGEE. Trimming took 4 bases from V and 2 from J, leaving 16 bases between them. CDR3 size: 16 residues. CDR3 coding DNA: TGTGCCAGCAGCCCCCTGGGGGGGACACCCTACAATGAGCAGTTCTTC. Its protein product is CASSPLGGTPYNEQFF. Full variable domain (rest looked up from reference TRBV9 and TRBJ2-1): DSGVTQTPKHLITATGQRVTLRCSPRSGDLSVYWYQQSLDQGLQFLIQYYNGEERAKGNILERFSAQQFPDLHSELNLSSLELGDSALYFCASSPLGGTPYNEQFFGPGTRLTVL.

In nucleotides, the CDR3 is TGTGCCAGCAGTGACCCACGCGGGCAGTACTTC. Protein product: CASSDPRGQYF. V usage is TRBV25-1 and J usage is TRBJ2-7; no definite D call. This CDR3 has 11 amino acids. The ends were cut back, 3 bases at V and 9 bases at J, with 9 bases in the middle. Germline CDR1 and CDR2: MGHDK and SYGVNS.

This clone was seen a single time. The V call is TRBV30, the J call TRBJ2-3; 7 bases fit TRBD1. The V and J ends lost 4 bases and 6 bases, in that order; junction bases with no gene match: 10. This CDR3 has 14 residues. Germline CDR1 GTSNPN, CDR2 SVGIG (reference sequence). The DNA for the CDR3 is TGTGCCTGGACCCCCCATCCACAGGGGGATACGCAGTATTTT. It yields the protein CAWTPHPQGDTQYF.

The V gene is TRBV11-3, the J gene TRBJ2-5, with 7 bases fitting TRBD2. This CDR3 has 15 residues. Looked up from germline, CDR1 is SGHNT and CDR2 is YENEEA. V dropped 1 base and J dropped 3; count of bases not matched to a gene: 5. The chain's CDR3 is CASSLVAGVKETQYF. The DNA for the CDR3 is TGTGCCAGCAGCTTAGTGGCGGGGGTGAAAGAGACCCAGTACTTC.

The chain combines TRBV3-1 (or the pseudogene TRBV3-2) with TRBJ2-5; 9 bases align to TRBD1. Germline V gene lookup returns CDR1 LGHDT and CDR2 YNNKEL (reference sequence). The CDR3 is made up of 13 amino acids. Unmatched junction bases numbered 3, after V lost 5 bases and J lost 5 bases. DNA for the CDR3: TGTGCCAGCAGCTACGGACAGGGGGAGACCCAGTACTTC. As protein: CASSYGQGETQYF.

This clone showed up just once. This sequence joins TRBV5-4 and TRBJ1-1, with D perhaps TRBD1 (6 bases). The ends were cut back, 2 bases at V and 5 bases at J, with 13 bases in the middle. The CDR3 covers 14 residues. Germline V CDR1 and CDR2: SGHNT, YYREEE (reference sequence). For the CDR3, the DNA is TGTGCCAGCAGCTTTAAAGGGGGTGGGACTGAAGCTTTCTTT. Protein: CASSFKGGGTEAFF.

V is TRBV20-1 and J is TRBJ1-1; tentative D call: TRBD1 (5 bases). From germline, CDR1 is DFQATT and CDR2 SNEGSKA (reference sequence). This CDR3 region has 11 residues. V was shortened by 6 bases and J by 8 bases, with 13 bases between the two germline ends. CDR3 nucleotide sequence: TGCAGTGCCAGGATGGGGGGGGAAGCTTTCTTT. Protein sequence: CSARMGGEAFF.

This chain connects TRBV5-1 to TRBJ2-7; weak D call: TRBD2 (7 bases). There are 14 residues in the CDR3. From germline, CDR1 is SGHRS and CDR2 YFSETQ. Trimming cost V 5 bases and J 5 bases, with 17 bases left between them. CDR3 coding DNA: TGCGCCAGCAGGGGGGGGCAGCCGGGCGACGAGCAGTACTTC. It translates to CASRGGQPGDEQYF. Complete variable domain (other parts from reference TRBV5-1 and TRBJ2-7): KAGVTQTPRYLIKTRGQQVTLSCSPISGHRSVSWYQQTPGQGLQFLFEYFSETQRNKGNFPGRFSGRQFSNSRSEMNVSTLELGDSALYLCASRGGQPGDEQYFGPGTRLTVT.

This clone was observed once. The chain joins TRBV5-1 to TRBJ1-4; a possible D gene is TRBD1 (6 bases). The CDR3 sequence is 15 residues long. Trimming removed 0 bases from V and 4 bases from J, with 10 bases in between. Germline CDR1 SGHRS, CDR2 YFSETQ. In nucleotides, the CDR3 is TGCGCCAGCAGCTTGGTAACAGGGTATAATGAAAAACTGTTTTTT. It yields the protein CASSLVTGYNEKLFF.